Sequencing of this TCR beta chain was carried out in a study of T cell responses to AZD1222 COVID-19 vaccine. About the research overall: Second-dose schedules of about 4 or about 12 weeks were combined.

Study results and caveats: White British donors predominated, females outnumbered males, and clonal diversity was possibly underestimated. At 160-218 and 743-854, vaccine-associated CD4 TCRs were dominant, and they spanned spike. Unmutated variant regions are reportedly the target of nearly half of TCRs that are spike-specific.

Assay: immunoSEQ multiplex PCR; the TCRdb copy retains only in-frame clones and omits some. The sample records 90,000 to 120,000 clones, about 89% being singletons. The germline V gene has CDR1 SGHAT and CDR2 FQNNGV. The V and J ends lost 4 bases and 6 bases respectively, with 14 bases between them. The CDR3 covers 14 residues. About this clone itself: Its antigen remains unidentified.

The sequenced sample was peripheral blood, obtained on day 0 of AZD1222 vaccination. The TCR originated in an adult in good health. The chain employs TRBV11-2 and TRBJ2-3; no reliable D call. CDR3 nucleotides: TGTGCCAGCAGCTCAACGACCGGCGCGGATACGCAGTATTTT. It specifies CASSSTTGADTQYF.